The 10 T cell receptor beta chains presented below share a single source sample, sequenced in a study of cytomegalovirus exposure and HLA in healthy donors. PCR was performed using 60 Vbeta and 13 Jbeta primers. Generated by immunoSEQ multiplex PCR, the TCRdb table keeps only in-frame clones and is missing some. There are around 250,000 clones in the sample; about 81% occur only once, and around 8.6% lies in the top ten. The sequencing input was PBMCs. All receptors come from an older woman in good health and CMV-seropositive.

The chain couples TRBV7-9 to TRBJ1-4; TRBD1 matches 8 bases. The V segment lost 5 bases and the J segment 0 bases; nucleotides outside the gene matches: 11. The CDR3 covers 18 residues. Germline values: CDR1 SEHNR, CDR2 FQNEAQ (reference sequence). CDR3 residues: CASSPHRDRRSTNEKLFF. Written as DNA, the CDR3 is TGTGCCAGCAGCCCGCACCGGGACAGGCGATCAACTAATGAAAAACTGTTTTTT.

This chain connects TRBV5-4 to TRBJ1-2; 7 positions agree with TRBD1. Germline trimming cut 2 bases from V and 8 bases from J; bases unmatched to any gene: 12. CDR1 and CDR2 (germline): SGHNT, YYREEE (reference sequence). CDR3 length equals 15 residues. Here the CDR3 reads CASSFGTAHSGGYTF. CDR3 DNA: TGTGCCAGCAGCTTCGGGACAGCCCATTCGGGGGGCTACACCTTC.

The table lists this clone with a few counts. The rearrangement joins TRBV10-2 to TRBJ2-7; perhaps TRBD2 as D (6 bases). The germline gives CDR1 WSHSY, CDR2 SAAADI. Deletions cut 5 bases from V and 2 bases from J, with 13 bases between. The length of the CDR3 is 14 residues. CDR3 sequence reads: CASSSGRRAYEQYF. Here the CDR3 DNA reads TGCGCCAGCAGTTCCGGGAGACGCGCCTACGAGCAGTACTTC.

This chain links TRBV29-1 with TRBJ2-7; D gene unclear. From germline, CDR1 is SQVTM and CDR2 ANQGSEA. This CDR3 is 12 amino acids long. V shed 6 bases and J shed 2 bases, with 11 bases lying between them. CDR3 sequence: CSVRQSPYEQYF. The DNA for the CDR3 is TGCAGCGTACGTCAGTCCCCCTACGAGCAGTACTTC.

The CDR3 here is CASQQGRELFF. Written as DNA, the CDR3 is TGCGCCAGCCAACAGGGACGGGAGCTGTTTTTT. V is TRBV10-1 and J is TRBJ2-2; the D gene is possibly TRBD1 (6 bases). Deletions cut 8 bases from V and 9 bases from J, with 10 bases between. CDR1 is WNHNN and CDR2 is SYGVQD in the germline V gene (reference sequence). There are 11 residues in the CDR3.

This clone was seen more than once but under ten times. The rearrangement uses TRBV6-1 and TRBJ1-3; D gene uncertain. The CDR3 covers 16 residues. The germline V and J ends were trimmed by 1 base and 0 bases, with 10 bases remaining between them. Per the germline V gene, CDR1 is MNHNS and CDR2 is SASEGT. CDR3 residues: CASSEVGPTSGNTIYF. Here the CDR3 DNA reads TGTGCCAGCAGTGAAGTCGGTCCTACCTCTGGAAACACCATATATTTT.

This clone was recorded only once. The V call is TRBV14, the J call TRBJ2-7; D may be TRBD1 (6 bases). Germline assignment: CDR1 SGHDN and CDR2 FVKESK. With 4 bases removed from V and 4 bases from J, the gap between germline ends came to 14 bases. This CDR3 contains 14 residues. CDR3 nucleotide sequence: TGTGCCAGCAGCCCGCAGGGGCCGAAATACGAGCAGTACTTC. Amino acids: CASSPQGPKYEQYF.

The J gene is TRBJ1-3, the V gene TRBV10-3; D might be TRBD1 (5 bases). The CDR3 has 15 residues. Germline CDR1 and CDR2: ENHRY and SYGVKD. With 0 bases removed from V and 4 bases from J, the gap between germline ends came to 10 bases. Written as DNA, the CDR3 is TGTGCCATCAGTGAGTCGTTGGGGCTCGGAAACACCATATATTTT. This encodes CAISESLGLGNTIYF.

The CDR3 DNA sequence: TGTGCCAGCAGCCCACCGGGACTAGCGAGGAATGAGCAGTTCTTC. Translating gives CASSPPGLARNEQFF. The chain has TRBV9 and TRBJ2-1, with 10 bases fitting TRBD2. J lost 7 bases, V lost 4 bases, and 8 bases had no gene match. Looked up from germline, CDR1 is SGDLS and CDR2 is YYNGEE. The CDR3 has 15 amino acids.

Points on this clone: At one end the junction does not follow the germline gene, possibly because of a read error. V is TRBV28 and J is TRBJ2-5; 8 nucleotides align to TRBD1. CDR1 MDHEN and CDR2 SYDVKM come from the germline V gene. The CDR3 runs 11 residues. This CDR3 reads CASSFRGTGDF. The CDR3 DNA reads TGTGCCAGCAGTTTTCGGGGGACAGGAGACTTC.